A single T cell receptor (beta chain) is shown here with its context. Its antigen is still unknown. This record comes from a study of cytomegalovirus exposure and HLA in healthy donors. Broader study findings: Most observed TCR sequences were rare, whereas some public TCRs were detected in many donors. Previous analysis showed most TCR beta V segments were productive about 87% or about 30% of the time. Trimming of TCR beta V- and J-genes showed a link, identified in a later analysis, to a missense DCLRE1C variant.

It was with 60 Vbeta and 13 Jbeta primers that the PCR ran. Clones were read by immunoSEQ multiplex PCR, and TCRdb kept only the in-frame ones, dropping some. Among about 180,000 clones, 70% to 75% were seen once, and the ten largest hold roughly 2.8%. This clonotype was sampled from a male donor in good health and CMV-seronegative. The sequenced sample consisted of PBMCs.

The CDR3 region is CASSDDRVTEAFF. CDR3 nucleotide sequence: TGTGCCAGCAGCGACGACAGGGTTACTGAAGCTTTCTTT. This rearrangement joins TRBV7-9 to TRBJ1-1, with 7 bases matching TRBD1. In germline, CDR1 is SEHNR, CDR2 FQNEAQ (reference sequence). J was trimmed by 5 bases and V by 5 bases; bases with no gene match: 5. This CDR3 region has 13 residues.